One and the same sample provided the 3 T cell receptor beta chains below, sequenced in a study of blood T cell repertoires in COVID-19. Some clones are missing from TCRdb's copy, which holds only in-frame ones; the method was immunoSEQ multiplex PCR. The sample has approximately 200,000 clones; roughly 84% are singletons. The sequenced sample consisted of PBMCs or T cells enriched from blood (not recorded which). The receptor set was obtained from a woman in her 30s who had recovered from COVID-19.

The rearrangement joins TRBV10-3 to TRBJ1-2; D not certain. V lost 4 bases and J lost 1, with 10 bases in between. Germline CDR1 is ENHRY and CDR2 is SYGVKD. The length of the CDR3 is 14 residues. The CDR3 DNA follows: TGTGCCATCAGTGGTATGGCAAATAACTATGGCTACACCTTC. Encoded protein: CAISGMANNYGYTF.

The rearrangement uses TRBV18 and TRBJ2-3, with TRBD2 identical over 7 bases. Germline CDR1 is KGHSH and CDR2 is LQKENI. The CDR3 totals 16 residues. J was trimmed by 1 base and V by 3 bases; bases with no gene match: 7. The CDR3 loop reads CASSPAGDGRTDTQYF. The CDR3 region has the DNA TGTGCCAGCTCACCGGCGGGGGACGGCCGCACAGATACGCAGTATTTT.

The V call is TRBV9, the J call TRBJ1-1; 7 nucleotides match TRBD1. Trimming took 2 bases from V and 1 from J; bases not matched to a gene: 2. The CDR3 consists of 14 residues. The germline CDR1 and CDR2 sequences are SGDLS and YYNGEE. The CDR3 region is CASSVTGTNTEAFF. CDR3 nucleotides: TGTGCCAGCAGCGTGACAGGGACGAACACTGAAGCTTTCTTT.